This T cell receptor (beta chain) was obtained from a study of early T cells in non-severe SARS-CoV-2 infection. Study context: Sequencing targeted bulk RNA from unsorted whole blood, leaving chains unpaired. Study observations and caveats: Lookups in VDJdb leaned toward anti-spike CD8 responses and missed private and CD4 specificities.

The CDR3 has 11 residues. Trimming left V 3 bases short and J 6 bases short, with 3 bases between. This clonotype was seen ten or more times. What it binds is unknown. Unique molecular identifiers were affixed to single, distinct cDNA molecules. TCRdb fed the 5' RACE reads into MiXCR, producing one record per CDR3 protein. Altogether roughly 63,000 distinct CDR3 sequences are present, 10% to 15% being singletons, with the ten largest covering around 4.7%. Source material: whole blood. This clonotype originated in an adult who was a healthcare worker with PCR-confirmed SARS-CoV-2 infection or an uninfected control (not recorded which). The rearrangement joins TRBV12-3 or TRBV12-4 to TRBJ2-1; no reliable D call. The CDR3 is CASSLLNEQFF. The CDR3 DNA reads as TGTGCCAGCAGTTTGCTCAATGAGCAGTTCTTC.